Listed here are 29 T cell receptor beta chains from one sample, sequenced in a study of CD8 T cells in ankylosing spondylitis. Their antigens are not known. General study points: Ankylosing spondylitis blood seemed to carry a telltale TCR beta motif made of about 8 highly homologous variants.

Each CDR3 protein gets one entry after TCRdb re-called the 5' RACE reads with MiXCR. Of 700,000 to 850,000 distinct CDR3 sequences listed, about 10% are singletons. The sequenced material came from blood, either unsorted or a sorted T cell fraction (not recorded which). The receptors shown here come from a male donor with ankylosing spondylitis.

This sequence joins TRBV5-1 and TRBJ2-7; possible D gene TRBD2, 6 bases. This CDR3 spans 14 amino acids. V was clipped by 2 bases and J by 2 bases, with 11 bases between them. CDR1 is SGHRS, CDR2 YFSETQ, per germline. The CDR3, as DNA: TGCGCCAGCAGCTTCTCCCGGGAGACCTACGAGCAGTACTTC. It encodes CASSFSRETYEQYF.

At least ten counts were recorded for this clonotype. The chain carries TRBV28 and TRBJ1-5, with D maybe TRBD1 (6 bases). The CDR3 is 14 amino acids. In germline, CDR1 is MDHEN, CDR2 SYDVKM. V lost 7 bases, J lost 5 bases, and 15 bases lay in between. The CDR3 reads CASTSEWGHQPQHF. The CDR3 DNA sequence: TGTGCCAGCACCTCGGAGTGGGGGCATCAGCCCCAGCATTTT.

The chain links TRBV10-3 to TRBJ2-5, with D unclear. This CDR3 has 13 residues. The ends were cut back, 4 bases at V and 5 bases at J, with 11 bases in the middle. Germline-derived CDR1 and CDR2 are ENHRY and SYGVKD. In DNA, the CDR3 is TGTGCCATCAGTGCCCTCCTTGAGGAGACCCAGTACTTC. Translated, it gives CAISALLEETQYF.

This clonotype was seen more than once but under ten times. The chain employs TRBV7-2 and TRBJ1-3; TRBD1 agrees at 9 bases. There are 16 residues in the CDR3. CDR1 and CDR2 from the germline V gene are SGHTA and FQGNSA. V dropped 2 bases and J dropped 3; count of bases not matched to a gene: 5. This CDR3 is CASSLLQGAVGNTIYF. The CDR3, as DNA: TGTGCCAGCAGCTTACTACAGGGGGCCGTTGGAAACACCATATATTTT.

In this sample, this clonotype turned up many times. V and J are TRBV20-1 and TRBJ2-1; possibly TRBD1 or TRBD2 for D (5 bases each). CDR3 length: 14 amino acids. V gave up 1 base and J gave up 9 bases, with 16 bases separating them. Germline V gene lookup returns CDR1 DFQATT and CDR2 SNEGSKA (reference sequence). The CDR3 DNA follows: TGCAGTGCTAGAGTTCGGCAGGGTGAGGGTGAGCAGTTCTTC. As protein: CSARVRQGEGEQFF.

The genes are TRBV20-1 and TRBJ2-1; D remains unclear. V lost 3 bases, J lost 9 bases, and 12 bases lay in between. The CDR3 contains 12 residues. CDR1 and CDR2 from the germline V gene are DFQATT and SNEGSKA (reference sequence). The CDR3 loop is CSASGVAPEQFF. DNA for the CDR3: TGCAGTGCTAGCGGAGTGGCCCCTGAGCAGTTCTTC.

The chain is built from TRBV20-1 and TRBJ2-7; possible D gene TRBD1, 5 bases. Germline V gene sequence: CDR1 DFQATT, CDR2 SNEGSKA (reference sequence). The CDR3 contains 13 residues. V lost 3 bases and J lost 4, with 13 bases in between. The CDR3 sequence is CSARKTARYEQYF. Written as DNA, the CDR3 is TGCAGTGCTAGGAAGACAGCCAGATACGAGCAGTACTTC.

Concerning this clonotype: A much larger clone differs from this one at a single base, so this may be a read error. The gene calls are TRBV29-1 and TRBJ2-1; tentative D call: TRBD2 (5 bases). V was pared by 7 bases and J by 3 bases, with 16 bases between. This CDR3 is 14 amino acids long. Germline-derived CDR1 and CDR2 are SQVTM and ANQGSEA. CDR3 nucleotides: TGCAGCGGAACCTTCGCTAGCATCTACAATGAGCAGTTCTTC. Translating gives CSGTFASIYNEQFF.

This clonotype was picked up a small number of times. The V call is TRBV6-2 or TRBV6-3, the J call TRBJ2-5; D is undetermined. Germline V gene data show CDR1 as MNHEY and CDR2 as SVGEGT. The CDR3 contains 12 residues. V lost 2 bases, J lost 3 bases, and 4 bases lay in between. In nucleotides, the CDR3 is TGTGCCAGCAGTTACCCAGAAGAGACCCAGTACTTC. The encoded protein is CASSYPEETQYF.

At least ten counts were recorded for this clonotype. This chain uses TRBV18 with TRBJ2-5, with TRBD2 as a possible D gene (6 bases). The CDR3 extends over 13 amino acids. Trimming stripped 4 bases from V and 5 bases from J, with 11 bases between. In germline, CDR1 is KGHSH, CDR2 LQKENI. CDR3 DNA: TGTGCCAGCTCACTTCCGGGACTTGAGACCCAGTACTTC. This encodes CASSLPGLETQYF.

A few counts support this clonotype. The chain recombines TRBV7-9 with TRBJ2-5, with D possibly called TRBD1 or TRBD2 (6 bases each). V gave up 6 bases and J gave up 2 bases, with 13 bases separating them. CDR1 is SEHNR and CDR2 is FQNEAQ in the germline V gene (reference sequence). The CDR3 extends over 14 amino acids. The CDR3 nucleotides read TGTGCCAGCAGGGAACGGGGGCTACAAGAGACCCAGTACTTC. Residues: CASRERGLQETQYF.

Only a few counts were recorded for this clonotype. The rearrangement joins TRBV7-9 to TRBJ1-2; D is possibly TRBD1 (5 bases). V was pared by 5 bases and J by 8 bases, with 12 bases between. The CDR3 contains 12 residues. CDR1 and CDR2 from the germline V gene are SEHNR and FQNEAQ (reference sequence). DNA for the CDR3: TGTGCCAGCAGCCGGACCTGGGGGGGCTACACCTTC. It is translated as CASSRTWGGYTF.

In its sample, this clonotype was seen a few times. CDR3 in amino acids: CASSLAGHVEAFF. The DNA of the CDR3 is TGCGCCAGCAGCTTGGCCGGACACGTTGAAGCTTTCTTT. The chain carries TRBV5-1 and TRBJ1-1; TRBD1 might be the D (5 bases). The V gene lost 0 bases and the J gene lost 7 bases, with 10 bases spanning the gap. Germline-derived CDR1 and CDR2 are SGHRS and YFSETQ. The CDR3 sequence is 13 residues long.

This rearrangement joins TRBV5-1 to TRBJ1-4; D is unclear. V was trimmed by 0 bases and J by 4 bases, leaving 13 bases between them. Germline lookup yields CDR1 SGHRS and CDR2 YFSETQ. The CDR3 runs 16 residues. For the CDR3, the DNA is TGCGCCAGCAGCTTGGGGGCAGTCCTGCTTAATGAAAAACTGTTTTTT. Protein: CASSLGAVLLNEKLFF.

This clonotype was seen ten or more times. The rearrangement joins TRBV6-5 to TRBJ2-1, with 7 bases fitting TRBD2. V lost 2 bases to trimming and J lost 0 bases; unmatched junction nucleotides: 1. The CDR3 is 15 amino acids. Germline values: CDR1 MNHEY, CDR2 SVGAGI. The CDR3 protein is CASSYGGSSYNEQFF. The CDR3 nucleotides read TGTGCCAGCAGTTACGGCGGGAGCTCCTACAATGAGCAGTTCTTC.

This clonotype came up many times. The rearrangement uses TRBV5-1 and TRBJ1-1; possibly TRBD1 for D (5 bases). With 0 bases removed from V and 1 base from J, the gap between germline ends came to 10 bases. Per the germline V gene, CDR1 is SGHRS and CDR2 is YFSETQ. This CDR3 has 15 residues. CDR3 sequence: CASSLVGQGNTEAFF. CDR3 coding DNA: TGCGCCAGCAGCTTGGTTGGGCAGGGGAACACTGAAGCTTTCTTT.

This clonotype was counted ten times or more. The CDR3 DNA reads as TGCAGTGCTTGGGTGACAGGGCCCACTGAAGCTTTCTTT. Its translation: CSAWVTGPTEAFF. The chain employs TRBV20-1 and TRBJ1-1; 7 bases line up with TRBD1. V shed 5 bases, J shed 4 bases, and the junction held 7 bases outside the gene matches. CDR3 size: 13 residues. Germline V lookup: CDR1 DFQATT, CDR2 SNEGSKA (reference sequence).

This clonotype was seen a few times. J is TRBJ2-7 and V is TRBV10-3; TRBD1 matches 7 bases. CDR1 is ENHRY and CDR2 is SYGVKD in the germline V gene. Trimming removed 6 bases from V and 3 bases from J; junction bases left unmatched: 5. This CDR3 region has 13 residues. The CDR3 sequence: CAIRHRDSYEQYF. The CDR3 DNA follows: TGTGCCATCAGGCATAGGGACAGCTACGAGCAGTACTTC.

Ten or more counts support this clonotype. The rearrangement links TRBV7-2 to TRBJ1-1; D is undetermined. This CDR3 spans 14 amino acids. Germline assignment: CDR1 SGHTA and CDR2 FQGNSA. Trimming took off 5 bases at V and 0 bases at J, with 10 bases between the two ends. The CDR3 DNA reads TGTGCCAGCAGCGGGGATCTCTTGAACACTGAAGCTTTCTTT. The encoded protein is CASSGDLLNTEAFF.

The V gene is TRBV7-6, the J gene TRBJ2-1; 7 nucleotides align to TRBD2. There are 17 residues in the CDR3. Germline V gene sequence: CDR1 SGHVS, CDR2 FNYEAQ. The V gene end was trimmed by 1 base and the J gene end by 1 base; junction bases not matched to a gene: 7. CDR3 residues: CASSLGWRGRSYNEQFF. CDR3 nucleotides: TGTGCCAGCAGCTTAGGTTGGCGCGGGAGATCCTACAATGAGCAGTTCTTC.

This clonotype was seen at least ten times. The CDR3 nucleotides are TGCAGTGCTAGAGAAGGACACTTCTATGGCTACACCTTC. It yields the protein CSAREGHFYGYTF. The rearrangement links TRBV20-1 to TRBJ1-2, with D possibly being TRBD1 (5 bases). Trimming pared 0 bases from V and 4 bases from J, leaving 9 bases between. From germline, CDR1 is DFQATT and CDR2 SNEGSKA (reference sequence). The CDR3 contains 13 residues.

The chain joins TRBV4-2 to TRBJ2-7; D possibly matches TRBD1 or TRBD2 (5 bases each). Germline assignment: CDR1 LGHNA and CDR2 YNFKEQ. V was pared by 3 bases and J by 1 base, with 19 bases between. The CDR3 length is 17 residues. CDR3 sequence: CASSHPGAAKGSYEQYF. The CDR3, as DNA: TGTGCCAGCAGCCACCCCGGGGCCGCCAAGGGTTCCTACGAGCAGTACTTC.

The chain links TRBV7-9 to TRBJ2-5, with D unclear. Germline CDR1 and CDR2: SEHNR and FQNEAQ (reference sequence). The CDR3 sequence is 16 residues long. Trimming left V 4 bases short and J 5 bases short, with 20 bases between. The CDR3 region has the DNA TGTGCCAGCAGCTCATCTTGGTCAAGAGGTATTGAGACCCAGTACTTC. Protein sequence: CASSSSWSRGIETQYF.

V and J are TRBV5-1 and TRBJ2-4; TRBD1 is a possible D gene (5 bases). V was shortened by 4 bases and J by 6 bases, with 14 bases between the two germline ends. The CDR3 extends over 14 amino acids. Germline V CDR1 and CDR2: SGHRS, YFSETQ. CDR3 residues: CASSPQTDPNIQYF. DNA for the CDR3: TGCGCCAGCAGCCCACAGACAGATCCAAACATTCAGTACTTC.

This clonotype has just a few counts. V usage is TRBV5-1 and J usage is TRBJ2-3; D is possibly TRBD1 (6 bases). Germline V lookup: CDR1 SGHRS, CDR2 YFSETQ. The V end was cut by 0 bases, the J end by 0 bases, with 11 bases between. CDR3 length equals 16 residues. The DNA of the CDR3 is TGCGCCAGCAGCTTGGGGACAGCTACTAGCACAGATACGCAGTATTTT. The encoded protein is CASSLGTATSTDTQYF.

This rearrangement joins TRBV7-2 to TRBJ2-7, with TRBD1 matching over 8 bases. CDR3 size: 16 residues. Per the germline V gene, CDR1 is SGHTA and CDR2 is FQGNSA. The ends lost 2 bases at V and 4 bases at J; junction bases unmatched: 10. The CDR3, as DNA: TGTGCCAGCAGCTTAAGAAGAGGACAGGGCTTGTACGAGCAGTACTTC. Its protein is CASSLRRGQGLYEQYF.

This clonotype was observed a few times. This sequence joins TRBV10-3 and TRBJ1-1, with D perhaps TRBD1 (5 bases). The germline CDR1 and CDR2 sequences are ENHRY and SYGVKD. This CDR3 region has 14 residues. V shed 4 bases and J shed 1 base, with 10 bases lying between them. CDR3 in amino acids: CAISGRGENTEAFF. CDR3 bases: TGTGCCATCAGTGGAAGGGGCGAGAACACTGAAGCTTTCTTT.

There are many counts of this clonotype. The chain employs TRBV29-1 and TRBJ2-7; D call uncertain. V was clipped by 7 bases and J by 3 bases, with 16 bases between them. The CDR3 is 13 amino acids. Germline V gene sequence: CDR1 SQVTM, CDR2 ANQGSEA. The CDR3 sequence is CSGMDRPSYEQYF. In DNA, the CDR3 is TGCAGCGGCATGGACCGGCCTAGCTACGAGCAGTACTTC.

This clonotype came up a few times. The V and J genes are TRBV2 and TRBJ1-2; tentative D call: TRBD1 (6 bases). The germline CDR1 and CDR2 sequences are SNHLY and FYNNEI. V dropped 6 bases and J dropped 4 bases, with 21 bases sitting between them. The CDR3 totals 16 residues. CDR3 nucleotide sequence: TGTGCCAGCAGCCCAAAAGTACAGGGCGGGGGCTATGGCTACACCTTC. Protein product: CASSPKVQGGGYGYTF.